A selection of T cell receptor beta chains follows, all from one sample in a study of blood T cell repertoires in COVID-19. Assay: immunoSEQ multiplex PCR; the TCRdb copy retains only in-frame clones and omits some. Of about 150,000 clones listed, around 82% are singletons. Sequences were obtained from peripheral blood. The source is a man between 18 and 35 years old with active or convalescent COVID-19. Both conserved end residues are part of each CDR3. Each record gives: D gene, V gene, CDR3 protein. A D gene is named only where the DNA matches it firmly.

d_call: -
v_call: TRBV2
cdr3_aa: CASSGRQETQYF

d_call: TRBD2
v_call: TRBV6-2/TRBV6-3
cdr3_aa: CASSYGTSGQREQFF

d_call: -
v_call: TRBV6-2/TRBV6-3
cdr3_aa: CASSYKGDYGYTF

d_call: -
v_call: TRBV11-2
cdr3_aa: CASRMTTEAFF

d_call: -
v_call: TRBV10-2
cdr3_aa: CASAGTGGIQPQHF

d_call: TRBD1
v_call: TRBV6-5
cdr3_aa: CASLLTGLDEQYF

d_call: -
v_call: TRBV15
cdr3_aa: CATSRDLFGLDTKNTEAFF

d_call: -
v_call: TRBV4-2
cdr3_aa: CASSQDILGHQPQHF

d_call: TRBD1
v_call: TRBV6-5
cdr3_aa: CASRPQGARGTEAFF

d_call: -
v_call: TRBV5-4
cdr3_aa: CASSLTGSSYNEQFF

d_call: -
v_call: TRBV19
cdr3_aa: CASSVGSSYNEQFF

d_call: TRBD1
v_call: TRBV5-1
cdr3_aa: CASSLTGDTEAFF

d_call: TRBD2
v_call: TRBV2
cdr3_aa: CASSMTSGRSGGELFF

d_call: TRBD1
v_call: TRBV5-6
cdr3_aa: CASSFDRVGYTF

d_call: TRBD2
v_call: TRBV18
cdr3_aa: CASSPFQREYNEQFF

d_call: -
v_call: TRBV12-3/TRBV12-4
cdr3_aa: CASSTDRLSPLHF

d_call: TRBD1
v_call: TRBV19
cdr3_aa: CASSSQGAHYGYTF

d_call: -
v_call: TRBV30
cdr3_aa: CAWRKDSMNTEAFF

d_call: -
v_call: TRBV19
cdr3_aa: CARSFRGAGPGELFF

d_call: TRBD2
v_call: TRBV5-5
cdr3_aa: CASRRTGTSGSDTQYF

d_call: -
v_call: TRBV28
cdr3_aa: CASTLRNGDSPLHF

d_call: TRBD2
v_call: TRBV2
cdr3_aa: CASLVAGAYEQYF

d_call: -
v_call: TRBV7-8
cdr3_aa: CASSLGGSPPLRETQYF

d_call: -
v_call: TRBV28
cdr3_aa: CASSLSPTRNEQFF

d_call: TRBD1
v_call: TRBV19
cdr3_aa: CASNRDRTGHEQFF

d_call: -
v_call: TRBV5-1
cdr3_aa: CASSLLGGRADTQYF

d_call: TRBD1
v_call: TRBV6-5
cdr3_aa: CASKTQGVYPEAFF

d_call: TRBD1
v_call: TRBV5-1
cdr3_aa: CASSSPGTGAYEQYF

d_call: -
v_call: TRBV18
cdr3_aa: CASSLRQPVTDTQYF

d_call: -
v_call: TRBV5-1
cdr3_aa: CASSLANRDTEAFF

d_call: -
v_call: TRBV6-2/TRBV6-3
cdr3_aa: CASSYTRYNEQFF

d_call: TRBD1
v_call: TRBV19
cdr3_aa: CASSTLEGRGLGNTIYF

d_call: -
v_call: TRBV11-2
cdr3_aa: CASSSGSDTGELFF

d_call: -
v_call: TRBV21-1
cdr3_aa: CASSNYTPEQTYEQYF

d_call: -
v_call: TRBV15
cdr3_aa: CATSRDGPVHSNQPQHF

d_call: TRBD2
v_call: TRBV10-2
cdr3_aa: CASSELAGVADTQYF

d_call: TRBD2
v_call: TRBV5-8
cdr3_aa: CASSAKPGLAGGLPSYEQYF

d_call: -
v_call: TRBV12-3/TRBV12-4
cdr3_aa: CASSDGRPEQFF

d_call: -
v_call: TRBV5-4
cdr3_aa: CASSRDRLGNTIYF

d_call: TRBD1
v_call: TRBV24-1
cdr3_aa: CATSDARDRAGANYGYTF

d_call: -
v_call: TRBV20-1
cdr3_aa: CSASGGGPNSPLHF

d_call: -
v_call: TRBV15
cdr3_aa: CATSRATVETGELFF

d_call: TRBD2
v_call: TRBV7-6
cdr3_aa: CASSPRLAGPYEQYF